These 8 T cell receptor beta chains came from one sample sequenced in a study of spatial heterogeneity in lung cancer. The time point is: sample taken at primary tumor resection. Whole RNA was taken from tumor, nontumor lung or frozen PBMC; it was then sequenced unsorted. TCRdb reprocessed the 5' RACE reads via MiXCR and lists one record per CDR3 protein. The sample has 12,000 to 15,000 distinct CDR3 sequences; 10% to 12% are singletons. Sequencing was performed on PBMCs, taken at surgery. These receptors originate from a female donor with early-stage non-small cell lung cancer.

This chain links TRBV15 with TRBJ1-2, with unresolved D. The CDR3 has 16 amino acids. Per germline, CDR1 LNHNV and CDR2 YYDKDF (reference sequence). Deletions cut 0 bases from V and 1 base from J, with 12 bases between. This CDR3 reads CATSRDKVGVNYGYTF. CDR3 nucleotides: TGTGCCACCAGCAGAGATAAGGTCGGAGTTAACTATGGCTACACCTTC.

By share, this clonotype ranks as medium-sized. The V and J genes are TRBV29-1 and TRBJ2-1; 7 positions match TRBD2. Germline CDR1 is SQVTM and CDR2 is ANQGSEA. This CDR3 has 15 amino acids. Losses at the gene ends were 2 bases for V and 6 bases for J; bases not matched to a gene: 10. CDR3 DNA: TGCAGCGTTGAACCCCCCCAGGGAGGGGCCAATGAGCAGTTCTTC. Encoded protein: CSVEPPQGGANEQFF.

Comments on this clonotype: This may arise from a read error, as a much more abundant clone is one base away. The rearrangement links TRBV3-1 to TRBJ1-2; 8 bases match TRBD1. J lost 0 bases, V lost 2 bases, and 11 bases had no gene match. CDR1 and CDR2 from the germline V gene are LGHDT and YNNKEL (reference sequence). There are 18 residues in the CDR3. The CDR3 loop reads CASSQSGQATLANYGYTF. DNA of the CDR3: TGTGCCAGCAGCCAATCGGGACAGGCCACCCTGGCTAACTATGGCTACACCTTC. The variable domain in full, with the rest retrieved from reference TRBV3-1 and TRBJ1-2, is DTAVSQTPKYLVTQMGNDKSIKCEQNLGHDTMYWYKQDSKKFLKIMFSYNNKELIINETVPNRFSPKSPDKAHLNLHINSLELGDSAVYFCASSQSGQATLANYGYTFGSGTRLTVV.

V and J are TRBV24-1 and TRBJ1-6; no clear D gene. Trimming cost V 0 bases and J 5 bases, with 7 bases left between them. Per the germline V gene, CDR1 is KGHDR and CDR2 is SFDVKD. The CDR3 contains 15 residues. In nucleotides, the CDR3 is TGTGCCACCAGTGATTTGGCCACAAATAATTCACCCCTCCACTTT. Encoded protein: CATSDLATNNSPLHF.

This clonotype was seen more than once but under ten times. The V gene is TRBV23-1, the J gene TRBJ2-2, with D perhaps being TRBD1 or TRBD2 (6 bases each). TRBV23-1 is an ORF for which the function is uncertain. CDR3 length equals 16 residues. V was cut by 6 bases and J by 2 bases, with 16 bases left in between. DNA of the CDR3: TGCGCCAGCAGACAAACGTCGGGGGCTAACACCGGGGAGCTGTTTTTT. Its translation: CASRQTSGANTGELFF.

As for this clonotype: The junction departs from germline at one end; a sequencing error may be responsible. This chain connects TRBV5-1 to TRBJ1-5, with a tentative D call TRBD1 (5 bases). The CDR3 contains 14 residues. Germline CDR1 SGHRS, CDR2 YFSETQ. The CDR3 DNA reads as TGCGCCAGCTCAGAGGGGATGGGCAATCAGCTCCAGCATTTT. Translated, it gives CASSEGMGNQLQHF.

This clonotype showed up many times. CDR3 region: CSASNTDTQYF. CDR3 nucleotides: TGCAGTGCCAGCAACACAGATACGCAGTATTTT. The chain links TRBV20-1 to TRBJ2-3; D is ambiguous. The CDR3 is 11 amino acids. Looked up from germline, CDR1 is DFQATT and CDR2 is SNEGSKA (reference sequence). Between the trimmed V and J ends, which lost 6 bases and 2 bases, there was a span of 6 bases.

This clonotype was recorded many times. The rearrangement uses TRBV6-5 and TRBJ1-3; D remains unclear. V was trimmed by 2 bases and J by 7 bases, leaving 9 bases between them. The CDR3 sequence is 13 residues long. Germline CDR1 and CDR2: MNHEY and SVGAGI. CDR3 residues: CASSYPDQNTIYF. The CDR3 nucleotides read TGTGCCAGCAGTTACCCTGACCAGAACACCATATATTTT.